The 9 T cell receptor beta chains listed next were all sequenced from one sample in a study of shared clonotypes between healthy human individuals. Measured with immunoSEQ multiplex PCR; TCRdb has only the in-frame clones, and not every one. The data hold some 660,000 clones, with 73% observed a single time. The sample taken for sequencing was memory CD4+ T cells sorted from blood. Subset specified: CD45RA-negative fraction. The receptor source for this set is a woman aged 25 to 39 in good health.

V usage is TRBV28 and J usage is TRBJ2-3, with D perhaps matching TRBD1 (5 bases). This CDR3 region has 11 residues. V lost 11 bases, J lost 5 bases, and 11 bases lay in between. The germline V gene has CDR1 MDHEN and CDR2 SYDVKM. CDR3 loop: CALSQGDTQYF. For the CDR3, the DNA is TGTGCCCTGTCCCAGGGAGATACGCAGTATTTT.

The chain employs TRBV28 and TRBJ1-2; a weak D match, TRBD1 (6 bases). Germline assignment: CDR1 MDHEN and CDR2 SYDVKM. CDR3 size: 15 residues. Trimming shortened V by 8 bases and J by 8 bases, and 24 bases separated the two germline ends. The CDR3 DNA reads as TGTGCCAGCCTCAGACAGGCGGGCGCAGTCTACGGCTACACCTTC. Translated, it gives CASLRQAGAVYGYTF.

The genes are TRBV5-1 and TRBJ2-3, with 12 positions matching TRBD2. The CDR3 consists of 15 residues. Germline loops: CDR1 SGHRS, CDR2 YFSETQ. V lost 4 bases and J lost 4; bases outside the gene matches: 4. The CDR3 region is CASSIGLAGPDTQYF. The DNA of the CDR3 is TGCGCCAGCAGCATTGGACTAGCGGGACCAGATACGCAGTATTTT.

The chain has TRBV28 and TRBJ1-2; 8 nucleotides match TRBD1. Germline V lookup: CDR1 MDHEN, CDR2 SYDVKM. This CDR3 has 15 residues. Unmatched junction bases numbered 13, after V lost 8 bases and J lost 5 bases. The CDR3 region has the DNA TGTGCCAGCCGCCCCTCCCAGGGGGCCCGATATGGCTACACCTTC. As protein: CASRPSQGARYGYTF.

This clone showed up just once. The chain couples TRBV5-1 to TRBJ2-5; 8 bases map to TRBD1. Germline loops: CDR1 SGHRS, CDR2 YFSETQ. The CDR3 covers 13 residues. V lost 7 bases, J lost 3 bases, and 5 bases stayed unmatched. In DNA form, the CDR3 reads TGCGCCAGCGAATTGACAGGGGAAGAGACCCAGTACTTC. Its protein product is CASELTGEETQYF.

J is TRBJ1-2 and V is TRBV6-1; D is uncertain. Trimming took 9 bases from V and 4 from J, leaving 15 bases between them. Germline-derived CDR1 and CDR2 are MNHNS and SASEGT. CDR3 length: 13 residues. In nucleotides, the CDR3 is TGTGCCAGTGACCGGGCCGCCTCCTATGGCTACACCTTC. Protein sequence: CASDRAASYGYTF.

The V call is TRBV5-6, the J call TRBJ2-1; 7 bases match TRBD2. Germline loops: CDR1 SGHDT, CDR2 YYEEEE. J gave up 4 bases and V 0 bases, and 4 bases lay outside the gene matches. The CDR3 has 15 residues. The CDR3 coding sequence is TGTGCCAGCAGCTTGGCTGGACTAGGATACAATGAGCAGTTCTTC. It codes for CASSLAGLGYNEQFF.

This clone was picked up one time. The chain combines TRBV7-9 with TRBJ2-2; possibly TRBD2 for D (6 bases). Germline V lookup: CDR1 SEHNR, CDR2 FQNEAQ (reference sequence). V was trimmed by 4 bases and J by 1 base, leaving 16 bases between them. This CDR3 spans 17 amino acids. CDR3 sequence reads: CASSSALWDLNTGELFF. As DNA, the CDR3 is TGTGCCAGCAGCTCGGCCCTTTGGGACTTGAACACCGGGGAGCTGTTTTTT.

The chain has TRBV11-1 and TRBJ2-1, with D unresolved. Per the germline V gene, CDR1 is SGHAT and CDR2 is FQDESV (reference sequence). The CDR3 contains 14 residues. V lost 5 bases and J 2 bases, leaving 10 bases between the germline ends. Here the CDR3 reads CASSPLGAYNEQFF. CDR3 nucleotide sequence: TGTGCCAGCAGCCCCCTAGGCGCCTACAATGAGCAGTTCTTC.